What follows are 32 T cell receptor beta chains derived from one specimen sequenced in a study of cytomegalovirus exposure and HLA in healthy donors. PCR involved 60 Vbeta and 13 Jbeta primers. The data were produced by immunoSEQ multiplex PCR, yet TCRdb's version contains in-frame clones alone and is incomplete. Of some 170,000 clones in the sample, roughly 76% are singletons; the top ten hold 4.9%. Source material: PBMCs. All receptors come from a woman between 18 and 30 years old in good health and CMV-seropositive.

V is TRBV19 and J is TRBJ1-2; 7 bases are a match to TRBD1. Trimming cost V 11 bases and J 4 bases; bases outside gene matches: 13. The CDR3 sequence is 14 residues long. Germline V CDR1 and CDR2: LNHDA, SQIVND (reference sequence). CDR3 region: CAVSPGSGGYGYTF. The CDR3 DNA reads as TGTGCCGTATCCCCTGGGTCAGGGGGCTATGGCTACACCTTC. The variable domain in full, completed from reference TRBV19 and TRBJ1-2, reads DGGITQSPKYLFRKEGQNVTLSCEQNLNHDAMYWYRQDPGQGLRLIYYSQIVNDFQKGDIAEGYSVSREKKESFPLTVTSAQKNPTAFYLCAVSPGSGGYGYTFGSGTRLTVV.

V is TRBV18 and J is TRBJ1-4; D perhaps matches TRBD1 (6 bases). The CDR3 contains 16 residues. Trimming shortened V by 4 bases and J by 8 bases, and 20 bases separated the two germline ends. Germline V gene lookup returns CDR1 KGHSH and CDR2 LQKENI. CDR3 protein: CASSRVAQGTGEKLFF. As DNA, the CDR3 is TGTGCCAGCTCACGGGTTGCGCAGGGAACAGGGGAAAAACTGTTTTTT.

In DNA form, the CDR3 reads TGCGCCAGCAGCTTGGCTTTGGCGGGGGGAGCCCAAGAGACCCAGTACTTC. This gives the protein CASSLALAGGAQETQYF. V is TRBV5-1 and J is TRBJ2-5; 8 bases match TRBD2. This CDR3 region has 17 residues. With V trimmed by 0 bases and J by 1 base, 8 bases remained unmatched. Germline V gene data show CDR1 as SGHRS and CDR2 as YFSETQ.

CDR3 sequence (DNA): TGTGCCAGCAGTTCAGCCGGGGGAGGGCAGCCCCAGCATTTT. Its translation is CASSSAGGGQPQHF. The rearrangement joins TRBV6-5 to TRBJ1-5; perhaps TRBD1 as D (5 bases). The germline V and J ends were trimmed by 4 bases and 7 bases, with 14 bases remaining between them. The germline V gene has CDR1 MNHEY and CDR2 SVGAGI. This CDR3 region has 14 residues.

The V call is TRBV29-1, the J call TRBJ1-1; possibly TRBD1 for D (5 bases). In germline, CDR1 is SQVTM, CDR2 ANQGSEA. V shed 3 bases and J shed 4 bases, with 15 bases lying between them. This CDR3 spans 14 amino acids. The CDR3 loop reads CSVDVGARGTEAFF. For the CDR3, the DNA is TGCAGCGTTGACGTAGGGGCGCGTGGCACTGAAGCTTTCTTT.

The chain combines TRBV19 with TRBJ2-1; weak D call: TRBD1 (5 bases). The CDR3 consists of 12 residues. CDR1 and CDR2 (germline): LNHDA, SQIVND (reference sequence). V lost 4 bases and J lost 8, with 9 bases in between. The CDR3: CASSRTSHEQFF. CDR3 coding DNA: TGTGCCAGTAGTAGGACATCGCATGAGCAGTTCTTC.

This chain links TRBV4-3 with TRBJ1-3, with D perhaps matching TRBD1 (5 bases). The length of the CDR3 is 16 residues. V lost 4 bases, J lost 4 bases, and 17 bases lay in between. Germline V gene lookup returns CDR1 LGHNA and CDR2 YSLEER. The DNA for the CDR3 is TGCGCCAGCAGCCCCGTGCGCAGGGCCAACGGAAACACCATATATTTT. It specifies CASSPVRRANGNTIYF.

The CDR3 spells CASSEMRQGGGTIYF. The CDR3 nucleotides read TGTGCCAGCAGTGAAATGAGACAGGGGGGAGGCACCATATATTTT. The chain couples TRBV6-1 to TRBJ1-3; 9 nucleotides agree with TRBD1. This CDR3 spans 15 amino acids. V dropped 2 bases and J dropped 9; count of bases not matched to a gene: 8. Germline lookup yields CDR1 MNHNS and CDR2 SASEGT.

This chain joins TRBV5-4 and TRBJ2-1; weak D call: TRBD2 (7 bases). This CDR3 has 14 amino acids. The germline V and J ends were trimmed by 6 bases and 7 bases, with 17 bases remaining between them. From germline, CDR1 is SGHNT and CDR2 YYREEE (reference sequence). In nucleotides, the CDR3 is TGTGCCAGCACGGGCGGGGGCGCGGGGAATGAGCAGTTCTTC. Its translation is CASTGGGAGNEQFF.

The rearrangement uses TRBV18 and TRBJ1-4; D not certain. CDR1 KGHSH and CDR2 LQKENI come from the germline V gene. The CDR3 has 15 amino acids. V shed 6 bases and J shed 0 bases, with 11 bases lying between them. The CDR3 DNA is TGTGCCAGCTCCCCCTCCGAGGCAACTAATGAAAAACTGTTTTTT. Its protein product is CASSPSEATNEKLFF.

CDR3 bases: TGTGCCAGCAGCTTTGGTCCAGGCCAAGAGACCCAGTACTTC. This encodes CASSFGPGQETQYF. The rearrangement uses TRBV7-2 and TRBJ2-5, with unresolved D. Between the trimmed V and J ends, which lost 3 bases and 1 base, there was a span of 9 bases. The CDR3 is 14 residues long. In germline, CDR1 is SGHTA, CDR2 FQGNSA.

This chain uses TRBV6-5 with TRBJ2-7; D possibly corresponds to TRBD2 (5 bases). Germline assignment: CDR1 MNHEY and CDR2 SVGAGI. Trimming removed 5 bases from V and 5 bases from J, with 10 bases in between. The CDR3 covers 12 residues. In nucleotides, the CDR3 is TGTGCCAGCAGTCGGAGGCCGGACGAGCAGTACTTC. Its translation is CASSRRPDEQYF.

In its sample, this clone was seen once. Here the CDR3 reads CASSPRTGVVVIEAFF. The CDR3 coding sequence is TGTGCCAGCAGCCCTCGGACAGGAGTGGTTGTAATTGAAGCTTTCTTT. The gene calls are TRBV7-9 and TRBJ1-1, with TRBD1 identical over 7 bases. CDR1 and CDR2 (germline): SEHNR, FQNEAQ (reference sequence). The CDR3 covers 16 residues. The junction had 16 bases not matched to a gene; V was cut back by 5 bases and J by 7 bases.

The chain combines TRBV5-5 with TRBJ2-1, with D maybe TRBD2 (6 bases). Germline CDR1 and CDR2: SGHKS and YYEKEE (reference sequence). The V end lost 3 bases, the J end lost 6 bases, and 19 bases lay between the germline ends. CDR3 length: 16 amino acids. The CDR3 spells CASSSDSSVVVNEQFF. As DNA, the CDR3 is TGTGCCAGCAGCTCAGACTCTAGCGTGGTTGTCAATGAGCAGTTCTTC.

The chain has TRBV4-1 and TRBJ1-2, with D perhaps matching TRBD1 (5 bases). The V gene's germline CDR1 is MGHRA and CDR2 YSYEKL. The V end lost 0 bases, the J end lost 8 bases, and 16 bases lay between the germline ends. The CDR3 spans 15 residues. The CDR3 bases are TGCGCCAGCAGCCAAGATGGGGGATTCGGGGGAGGCTACACCTTC. Its translation: CASSQDGGFGGGYTF.

A few counts support this clone. This rearrangement joins TRBV23-1 to TRBJ2-7, with a weak D call TRBD1 (5 bases). TRBV23-1 belongs to the ORF category, with a function that is uncertain. The V end was cut by 6 bases, the J end by 0 bases, with 18 bases between. This CDR3 is 16 amino acids long. The CDR3 here is CASSLLIRDTSYEQYF. The CDR3 nucleotides read TGCGCCAGCAGCCTCCTCATCAGGGATACCTCCTACGAGCAGTACTTC.

In this sample, this clone turned up once. The chain combines TRBV7-9 with TRBJ2-7; the D gene is possibly TRBD2 (5 bases). This CDR3 region has 14 residues. CDR1 is SEHNR and CDR2 is FQNEAQ in the germline V gene (reference sequence). V lost 4 bases and J lost 4, with 14 bases in between. CDR3 residues: CASSWFGERYEQYF. In DNA, the CDR3 is TGTGCCAGCAGCTGGTTCGGGGAGAGATACGAGCAGTACTTC.

The DNA for the CDR3 is TGTGCCAGCAGTGAACGCGTAGCGGGCACAGATACGCAGTATTTT. Protein product: CASSERVAGTDTQYF. J is TRBJ2-3 and V is TRBV6-1, with a weak D call TRBD2 (6 bases). From germline, CDR1 is MNHNS and CDR2 SASEGT. The CDR3 sequence is 15 residues long. Trimming cost V 2 bases and J 1 base, with 10 bases left between them.

The chain has TRBV5-6 and TRBJ1-3; D gene ambiguous. Germline lookup yields CDR1 SGHDT and CDR2 YYEEEE. The V end lost 6 bases, the J end lost 0 bases, and 10 bases lay between the germline ends. The CDR3 is 14 residues long. The CDR3 DNA sequence: TGTGCCAGCATCCTCTCTTTCTCTGGAAACACCATATATTTT. Translating gives CASILSFSGNTIYF.

This clone has a handful of counts. This rearrangement joins TRBV4-1 to TRBJ1-2, with a tentative D call TRBD1 (6 bases). Germline V lookup: CDR1 MGHRA, CDR2 YSYEKL. Trimming left V 3 bases short and J 4 bases short, with 15 bases between. The CDR3 contains 15 residues. CDR3 amino acids: CASSQDWTASYGYTF. The CDR3 bases are TGCGCCAGCAGCCAGGACTGGACAGCCTCCTATGGCTACACCTTC.

The count of this clone is one. The chain couples TRBV29-1 to TRBJ1-1, with 7 bases aligning to TRBD1. Per germline, CDR1 SQVTM and CDR2 ANQGSEA. J lost 5 bases, V lost 4 bases, and 4 bases had no gene match. The CDR3 is made up of 12 amino acids. The CDR3 DNA is TGCAGCGTTGTGGACAGGTCGACTGAAGCTTTCTTT. Its protein product is CSVVDRSTEAFF.

The chain links TRBV10-1 to TRBJ2-2, with D possibly being TRBD1 (5 bases). CDR3 length: 14 amino acids. Trimming took off 8 bases at V and 6 bases at J, with 16 bases between the two ends. Germline V lookup: CDR1 WNHNN, CDR2 SYGVQD (reference sequence). CDR3 sequence (DNA): TGCGCCAGCCGGCTAGGGGCTAACGCCGGGGAGCTGTTTTTT. Its protein is CASRLGANAGELFF.

The chain is built from TRBV9 and TRBJ2-5; 9 positions match TRBD2. V was clipped by 4 bases and J by 1 base; unmatched bases: 2. The germline V gene has CDR1 SGDLS and CDR2 YYNGEE. This CDR3 spans 14 amino acids. CDR3 coding DNA: TGTGCCAGCAGCATTAGCGGGAGCCAAGAGACCCAGTACTTC. Translation gives CASSISGSQETQYF.

The chain uses TRBV6-5 and TRBJ1-6; 8 nucleotides match TRBD1. The V segment lost 4 bases and the J segment 7 bases; nucleotides outside the gene matches: 9. CDR3 length equals 16 residues. Per germline, CDR1 MNHEY and CDR2 SVGAGI. CDR3: CASSSDRAERNSPLHF. The CDR3 DNA follows: TGTGCCAGCAGTTCGGACAGGGCGGAACGAAATTCACCCCTCCACTTT.

This chain links TRBV18 with TRBJ2-1; 7 nucleotides match TRBD1. CDR1 and CDR2 from the germline V gene are KGHSH and LQKENI. CDR3 length: 13 amino acids. The ends lost 4 bases at V and 4 bases at J; junction bases unmatched: 1. The CDR3 region has the DNA TGTGCCAGCTCACGGGACAGTTACAATGAGCAGTTCTTC. Its protein product is CASSRDSYNEQFF.

This chain links TRBV19 with TRBJ2-1; 8 bases align to TRBD2. The CDR3 sequence is 17 residues long. The J segment lost 6 bases and the V segment lost 1 base, leaving 11 bases of the junction unmatched. Germline V gene data show CDR1 as LNHDA and CDR2 as SQIVND (reference sequence). The CDR3 DNA follows: TGTGCCAGTAGTATAGCTGCGGGACTAGATAGACCCAATGAGCAGTTCTTC. It specifies CASSIAAGLDRPNEQFF.

The V call is TRBV19, the J call TRBJ1-3; D is possibly TRBD1 (6 bases). The germline V gene encodes CDR1 LNHDA and CDR2 SQIVND (reference sequence). This CDR3 has 17 amino acids. The V and J ends lost 1 base and 0 bases respectively, with 13 bases between them. The CDR3 coding sequence is TGTGCCAGTAGTATAGGTGGGGGCCGGAGCTCTGGAAACACCATATATTTT. Translation: CASSIGGGRSSGNTIYF.

The V call is TRBV6-6, the J call TRBJ1-2; 8 bases fit TRBD1. V lost 4 bases to trimming and J lost 6 bases; unmatched junction nucleotides: 13. The CDR3 consists of 16 residues. From germline, CDR1 is MNHNY and CDR2 SVGAGI (reference sequence). Here the CDR3 reads CASSLARGQGSDGYTF. CDR3 in DNA: TGTGCCAGCAGTTTGGCCCGCGGACAGGGATCAGATGGCTACACCTTC.

This clone showed up just a few times. The rearrangement joins TRBV29-1 to TRBJ2-7; D is possibly TRBD2 (6 bases). This CDR3 contains 13 residues. V was clipped by 6 bases and J by 6 bases, with 18 bases between them. The germline V gene encodes CDR1 SQVTM and CDR2 ANQGSEA. CDR3 residues: CSVRGLMFVEQYF. The CDR3 nucleotides read TGCAGCGTGAGGGGACTTATGTTTGTCGAGCAGTACTTC.

V gene TRBV11-2 combines with J gene TRBJ1-2; D ambiguous. Per the germline V gene, CDR1 is SGHAT and CDR2 is FQNNGV. The CDR3 sequence is 13 residues long. V was cut by 2 bases and J by 8 bases, with 12 bases left in between. DNA of the CDR3: TGTGCCAGCAGCTTATGGCGGTCAGAAGGCTACACCTTC. Its translation is CASSLWRSEGYTF.

The chain is built from TRBV23-1 and TRBJ1-6; TRBD1 aligns across 7 bases. TRBV23-1 is an open reading frame, and its role is uncertain. The CDR3 runs 13 residues. The V gene end was trimmed by 9 bases and the J gene end by 14 bases; junction bases not matched to a gene: 13. The CDR3 DNA follows: TGCGCCAGAAAAACAGGGGATCCACTCACCCTCCACTTT. Protein sequence: CARKTGDPLTLHF.

The V call is TRBV6-5, the J call TRBJ1-4; 7 bases are shared with TRBD1. V shed 2 bases, J shed 8 bases, and the junction held 11 bases outside the gene matches. Germline lookup yields CDR1 MNHEY and CDR2 SVGAGI. The CDR3 sequence is 16 residues long. CDR3 region: CASSYAEQGVFEKLFF. CDR3 in DNA: TGTGCCAGCAGTTACGCCGAGCAGGGGGTTTTCGAAAAACTGTTTTTT.